These 32 T cell receptor beta chains share one sample of origin, sequenced in a study of blood T cells in healthy people across ages. A second roughly 7 to 11 cycle PCR used barcoded and J-beta primers. From the 5' RACE reads, TCRdb called clonotypes with MiXCR, one entry per CDR3 protein. This repertoire shows 1.5 million to 2 million distinct CDR3 sequences, roughly 30% found once; its top ten account for 6.5% to 8.5%. Source material: blood. All receptors derive from a woman aged 25-40 years in good health.

J is TRBJ1-1 and V is TRBV6-5; possibly TRBD1 for D (5 bases). The CDR3 is 13 residues long. Trimming pared 0 bases from V and 12 bases from J, leaving 14 bases between. Germline V gene lookup returns CDR1 MNHEY and CDR2 SVGAGI. CDR3: CASSYSPGSRTFF. The CDR3 region has the DNA TGTGCCAGCAGTTACTCGCCAGGGAGCAGAACTTTCTTT.

This clonotype was recorded many times. V gene TRBV6-4 combines with J gene TRBJ2-5; the match to TRBD2 covers 8 bases. Germline V gene data show CDR1 as MRHNA and CDR2 as SNTAGT. V lost 4 bases, J lost 5 bases, and 9 bases stayed unmatched. The length of the CDR3 is 15 residues. CDR3 amino acids: CASSAHGGALETQYF. CDR3 nucleotide sequence: TGTGCCAGCAGTGCCCACGGGGGGGCCCTGGAGACCCAGTACTTC.

This clonotype was detected a few times. At one end, the junction sequence differs from germline, possibly due to a read error. This chain connects TRBV5-1 to TRBJ2-1; the D is unclear. Looked up from germline, CDR1 is SGHRS and CDR2 is YFSETQ. The CDR3 spans 13 residues. The CDR3 sequence: CASSLGSYNKQFF. As DNA, the CDR3 is TGCGCCAGCAGCCTGGGCAGCTACAATAAGCAGTTCTTC.

The chain has TRBV9 and TRBJ2-2; D is unresolved. The ends were cut back, 1 base at V and 4 bases at J, with 8 bases in the middle. The CDR3 runs to 14 residues. CDR1 and CDR2 from the germline V gene are SGDLS and YYNGEE. The DNA of the CDR3 is TGTGCCAGCAGCGTATACAGTCTCACCGGGGAGCTGTTTTTT. Protein sequence: CASSVYSLTGELFF.

The genes are TRBV19 and TRBJ2-7, with no clear D. The CDR3 is 15 residues long. The germline V gene encodes CDR1 LNHDA and CDR2 SQIVND (reference sequence). V lost 3 bases to trimming and J lost 8 bases, with 20 bases between them. CDR3 residues: CASSIGPQALEKQYF. The CDR3 DNA is TGTGCCAGTAGTATTGGACCGCAGGCTCTTGAGAAGCAGTACTTC.

The rearrangement joins TRBV4-1 to TRBJ2-5; 8 bases align to TRBD1. The ends lost 4 bases at V and 2 bases at J; junction bases unmatched: 9. The CDR3 sequence is 16 residues long. Germline V gene lookup returns CDR1 MGHRA and CDR2 YSYEKL. CDR3: CASSRGRTGQQETQYF. The CDR3 DNA is TGCGCCAGCAGCCGAGGCCGGACAGGGCAGCAAGAGACCCAGTACTTC.

This chain links TRBV27 with TRBJ1-2; unclear D gene. The V end was cut by 5 bases, the J end by 8 bases, with 15 bases between. The CDR3 extends over 13 amino acids. Germline V CDR1 and CDR2: MNHEY, SMNVEV (reference sequence). The CDR3 loop is CASSVLGMGGYTF. The CDR3 DNA reads as TGTGCCAGCAGTGTGCTTGGGATGGGGGGCTACACCTTC.

As for this clonotype: This may stem from a read error, because a much larger clone lies one nucleotide away. The J gene is TRBJ2-7, the V gene TRBV3-1; D may be TRBD2 (5 bases). Germline V gives CDR1 LGHDT, CDR2 YNNKEL (reference sequence). Trimming took 1 base from V and 0 from J, leaving 10 bases between them. The CDR3 covers 15 residues. For the CDR3, the DNA is TGTGCCAGCAGCCAAGGAGCGGCAGTCTCCTACGAGCAGTACTTC. This sequence encodes CASSQGAAVSYEQYF.

The rearrangement uses TRBV6-1 and TRBJ2-5, with 8 bases matching TRBD2. The germline CDR1 and CDR2 sequences are MNHNS and SASEGT. The V gene end was trimmed by 4 bases and the J gene end by 7 bases; junction bases not matched to a gene: 11. The CDR3 runs to 15 residues. The CDR3 reads CASSGREGPSGTQYF. CDR3 DNA: TGTGCCAGCAGTGGCCGGGAGGGACCTTCTGGGACCCAGTACTTC.

The chain carries TRBV10-3 and TRBJ2-3; weak D call: TRBD2 (5 bases). Between the trimmed V and J ends, which lost 0 bases and 0 bases, there was a span of 16 bases. This CDR3 is built from 18 residues. Germline loops: CDR1 ENHRY, CDR2 SYGVKD. The CDR3 DNA reads TGTGCCATCAGTGAGTCCCTTTCCGGCGGGTCTAGCACAGATACGCAGTATTTT. Translation gives CAISESLSGGSSTDTQYF.

With respect to this clonotype: A much more abundant neighbour one base away suggests this may be a read error. This rearrangement joins TRBV24-1 to TRBJ2-1; possible D gene TRBD1, 5 bases. Germline V CDR1 and CDR2: KGHDR, SFDVKD. This CDR3 spans 13 amino acids. V was cut by 4 bases and J by 9 bases, with 12 bases left in between. In DNA, the CDR3 is TGTGCCACCAGTGACCTGGTAGACAGTGAGCAGTTCTTC. Its protein product is CATSDLVDSEQFF.

This clonotype was counted only a few times. The chain joins TRBV12-3 or TRBV12-4 to TRBJ2-1, with D tentatively TRBD1 (5 bases). The CDR3 length is 16 residues. Trimming left V 3 bases short and J 7 bases short, with 19 bases between. This CDR3 reads CASSLGLGGPGNEQFF. The DNA of the CDR3 is TGTGCCAGCAGTTTGGGTCTCGGTGGGCCAGGGAATGAGCAGTTCTTC.

This chain connects TRBV10-1 to TRBJ2-3; D is tentatively TRBD1 or TRBD2 (5 bases each). Germline CDR1 WNHNN, CDR2 SYGVQD (reference sequence). The CDR3 is 16 amino acids. V gave up 0 bases and J gave up 4 bases, with 14 bases separating them. For the CDR3, the DNA is TGCGCCAGCAGTGAGTCGAAGGGTACGGGGCCAGATACGCAGTATTTT. Translation gives CASSESKGTGPDTQYF.

As DNA, the CDR3 is TGCAGCGTCCCCGGACAGGGCGGCTACGAGCAGTACTTC. It is translated as CSVPGQGGYEQYF. The J gene is TRBJ2-7, the V gene TRBV29-1; TRBD1 matches 8 bases. Germline V CDR1 and CDR2: SQVTM, ANQGSEA. V trimming: 6 bases; J trimming: 3 bases; junction bases outside the gene matches: 7. This CDR3 region has 13 residues.

This clonotype was found many times. The gene calls are TRBV29-1 and TRBJ2-7, with D uncertain. Germline lookup yields CDR1 SQVTM and CDR2 ANQGSEA. Deletions cut 1 base from V and 3 bases from J, with 19 bases between. The CDR3 loop spans 16 amino acids. The chain's CDR3 is CSVEGLESNSIYEQYF. In DNA form, the CDR3 reads TGCAGCGTTGAAGGGCTCGAATCGAACAGTATCTACGAGCAGTACTTC.

About this clonotype itself: A clone one base away is much larger, so this may be a read error. The CDR3 DNA reads as TGCAGCGTAAGGGGGGGCGGAGGGTACGAGCAGTACTTC. Translating it yields CSVRGGGGYEQYF. This chain joins TRBV29-1 and TRBJ2-7; possible D gene TRBD2, 7 bases. Germline CDR1 SQVTM, CDR2 ANQGSEA. The CDR3 spans 13 residues. V was cut by 6 bases and J by 4 bases, with 16 bases left in between.

Ten or more counts support this clonotype. J is TRBJ1-2 and V is TRBV7-2; D is unresolved. Between the trimmed V and J ends, which lost 3 bases and 6 bases, there was a span of 11 bases. The CDR3 is 13 residues long. The germline gives CDR1 SGHTA, CDR2 FQGNSA. CDR3 nucleotide sequence: TGTGCCAGCAGCTTCCCCAATTCCAATGGCTACACCTTC. The encoded protein is CASSFPNSNGYTF.

This clonotype was seen only a few times. This chain joins TRBV12-3 or TRBV12-4 and TRBJ1-1; D unclear. V dropped 5 bases and J dropped 3 bases, with 13 bases sitting between them. CDR3 length equals 14 residues. The CDR3 spells CASSTTPRDTEAFF. In nucleotides, the CDR3 is TGTGCCAGCAGTACTACCCCAAGGGACACTGAAGCTTTCTTT.

This rearrangement joins TRBV20-1 to TRBJ2-1, with D possibly matching TRBD2 (5 bases). The V end was cut by 5 bases, the J end by 0 bases, with 11 bases between. The CDR3 sequence is 14 residues long. Germline CDR1 reads DFQATT; CDR2 reads SNEGSKA (reference sequence). The CDR3 protein is CSAAIGSSYNEQFF. CDR3 DNA sequence: TGCAGTGCTGCCATTGGGAGCTCCTACAATGAGCAGTTCTTC.

V usage is TRBV7-9 and J usage is TRBJ2-1; 12 nucleotides agree with TRBD2. CDR3 size: 15 residues. From germline, CDR1 is SEHNR and CDR2 FQNEAQ (reference sequence). The trim removed 1 base at V and 9 bases at J, leaving 4 bases unmatched. DNA for the CDR3: TGTGCCAGCAGCTTAGGGACTAGCGGGACTGTTGAGCAGTTCTTC. As protein: CASSLGTSGTVEQFF.

This clonotype is a singleton in its sample. The rearrangement uses TRBV6-5 and TRBJ2-2; D gene ambiguous. Germline loops: CDR1 MNHEY, CDR2 SVGAGI. V dropped 7 bases and J dropped 1 base, with 7 bases sitting between them. The CDR3 runs to 13 residues. The chain's CDR3 is CASKRENTGELFF. CDR3 sequence (DNA): TGTGCCAGCAAAAGGGAGAACACCGGGGAGCTGTTTTTT.

The sample holds a few counts of this clonotype. The chain couples TRBV4-3 to TRBJ2-7; 7 bases align to TRBD2. The CDR3 is made up of 13 amino acids. The J segment lost 7 bases and the V segment lost 3 bases, leaving 6 bases of the junction unmatched. Germline V gene lookup returns CDR1 LGHNA and CDR2 YSLEER. The CDR3 nucleotides are TGCGCCAGCAGCCAGGGAGGGGCATCTGAGCAGTACTTC. This gives the protein CASSQGGASEQYF.

This sequence joins TRBV5-1 and TRBJ2-1, with D tentatively TRBD1 or TRBD2 (5 bases each). Germline assignment: CDR1 SGHRS and CDR2 YFSETQ. The ends were cut back, 2 bases at V and 8 bases at J, with 14 bases in the middle. CDR3 length: 14 residues. CDR3 bases: TGCGCCAGCAGCTTCCGGGGCTATTCAGATGAGCAGTTCTTC. Translation gives CASSFRGYSDEQFF.

The V and J genes are TRBV29-1 and TRBJ1-1; the D is unclear. The CDR3 sequence is 12 residues long. Germline V CDR1 and CDR2: SQVTM, ANQGSEA. CDR3 sequence reads: CLGLGASSEAFF. The CDR3 bases are TGCCTAGGGTTGGGTGCGTCGTCTGAAGCTTTCTTT.

This clonotype was seen just once. A much larger clone differs by one base, so this may be a read error. The chain joins TRBV2 to TRBJ2-7, with D uncertain. TRBJ2-5 explains the end of the DNA better; the J call may be wrong. The length of the CDR3 is 15 residues. Germline-derived CDR1 and CDR2 are SNHLY and FYNNEI. CDR3 residues: CASSEIGLHQGTQYF. CDR3 DNA sequence: TGTGCCAGCAGTGAAATAGGGCTACACCAAGGGACCCAGTACTTC.

This clonotype was picked up many times. This chain joins TRBV20-1 and TRBJ2-7, with TRBD2 identical over 10 bases. The J segment lost 3 bases and the V segment lost 0 bases, leaving 5 bases of the junction unmatched. This CDR3 is built from 15 residues. Germline assignment: CDR1 DFQATT and CDR2 SNEGSKA (reference sequence). The CDR3 protein is CSARDLAGEVYEQYF. The CDR3 nucleotides read TGCAGTGCTAGAGACCTAGCGGGAGAAGTCTACGAGCAGTACTTC.

V gene TRBV10-3 combines with J gene TRBJ2-4, with 12 bases matching TRBD1. Germline V lookup: CDR1 ENHRY, CDR2 SYGVKD. The CDR3 extends over 15 amino acids. With 5 bases clipped from V and 13 bases from J, the junction kept 12 bases outside the gene matches. CDR3 DNA: TGTGCCATCAGTTACCCGGGACAGGGGGCAGGTGAGCAGTACTTC. It encodes CAISYPGQGAGEQYF.

This chain connects TRBV20-1 to TRBJ2-7, with 12 bases that match TRBD2. With 2 bases clipped from V and 7 bases from J, the junction kept 18 bases outside the gene matches. This CDR3 spans 18 amino acids. Germline V gene lookup returns CDR1 DFQATT and CDR2 SNEGSKA (reference sequence). In DNA, the CDR3 is TGCAGTGCTAGAAATCCACCGACTAGCGGGAGACTCCTTCGGGAGCAGTACTTC. Translating it yields CSARNPPTSGRLLREQYF.

In this sample, this clonotype turned up a few times. The chain is built from TRBV28 and TRBJ2-1; D might be TRBD1 (6 bases). Germline CDR1 reads MDHEN; CDR2 reads SYDVKM. This CDR3 has 17 amino acids. V gave up 2 bases and J gave up 8 bases, with 22 bases separating them. CDR3 loop: CASSLGMGDTIADEQFF. The CDR3 DNA sequence: TGTGCCAGCAGTTTAGGTATGGGGGACACCATCGCGGATGAGCAGTTCTTC.

The V gene is TRBV12-3 or TRBV12-4, the J gene TRBJ1-1; D is ambiguous. V lost 9 bases to trimming and J lost 4 bases, with 12 bases between them. There are 12 residues in the CDR3. The CDR3 here is CASVKLGTEAFF. The CDR3 nucleotides are TGTGCCAGTGTAAAGCTGGGCACTGAAGCTTTCTTT.

The V call is TRBV4-3, the J call TRBJ2-6; either TRBD1 or TRBD2 may fit D (5 bases each). The CDR3 consists of 20 residues. Germline-derived CDR1 and CDR2 are LGHNA and YSLEER. V dropped 0 bases and J dropped 0 bases, with 18 bases sitting between them. CDR3 DNA sequence: TGCGCCAGCAGCCAAGATCCACCCAGGGAGTTTTACTCTGGGGCCAACGTCCTGACTTTC. Translation: CASSQDPPREFYSGANVLTF.

This clonotype was counted ten times or more. The J gene is TRBJ2-7, the V gene TRBV5-1; 10 bases are shared with TRBD2. The CDR3 is made up of 15 amino acids. V was clipped by 4 bases and J by 1 base; unmatched bases: 5. Germline V gives CDR1 SGHRS, CDR2 YFSETQ. Here the CDR3 reads CASSTGLAESYEQYF. DNA for the CDR3: TGCGCCAGCAGCACAGGACTAGCGGAGTCCTACGAGCAGTACTTC.